This TCR beta chain comes out of a study of T-cell memory formation after mild COVID-19. Study-level background: Most TCR clusters belonged to a single donor. Regarding the study as a whole: The study found balanced CD4/CD8 in clones contracting day 15 to 85 and a CD4+ lean in later expanders.

Germline lookup yields CDR1 ENHRY and CDR2 SYGVKD. The CDR3 is 15 amino acids. Trimming cost V 8 bases and J 3 bases; bases outside gene matches: 12. TCRdb recomputed calls from the 5' RACE reads with MiXCR, one row per CDR3 protein. The sample consists of 470,000 or so distinct CDR3 sequences, roughly 25% of them appearing once. In the case of this clonotype: Its antigen is still unknown.

The TCR originated in an adult woman who had mild COVID-19 (a few samples of this study predate the infection). Cell type and time point are not known. Sequencing input: PBMCs or a T cell subset sorted from them (not recorded which). This chain joins TRBV10-3 and TRBJ2-7; 8 bases agree with TRBD2. CDR3 residues: CAISGGSSKNYEQYF. The CDR3 DNA reads as TGTGCCATCTCGGGAGGGTCTTCGAAAAACTACGAGCAGTACTTC.